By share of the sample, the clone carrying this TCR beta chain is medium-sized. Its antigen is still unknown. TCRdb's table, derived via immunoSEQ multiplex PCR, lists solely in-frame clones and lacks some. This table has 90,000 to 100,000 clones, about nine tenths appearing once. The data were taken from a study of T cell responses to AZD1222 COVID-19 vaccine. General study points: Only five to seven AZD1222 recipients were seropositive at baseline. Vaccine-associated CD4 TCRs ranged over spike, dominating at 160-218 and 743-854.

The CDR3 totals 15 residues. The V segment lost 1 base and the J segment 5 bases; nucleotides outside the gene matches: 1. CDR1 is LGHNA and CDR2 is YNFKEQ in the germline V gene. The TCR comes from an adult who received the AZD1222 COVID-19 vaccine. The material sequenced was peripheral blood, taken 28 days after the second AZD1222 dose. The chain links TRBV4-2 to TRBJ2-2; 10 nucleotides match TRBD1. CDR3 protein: CASSQGTGGTGELFF. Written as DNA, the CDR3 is TGTGCCAGCAGCCAAGGGACAGGGGGAACCGGGGAGCTGTTTTTT.